A selection of T cell receptor beta chains follows, all from one sample in a study of blood T cell repertoires in COVID-19. Only in-frame clones appear in the TCRdb table, and some are missing; sequencing was by immunoSEQ multiplex PCR. Counted here are about 140,000 clones, roughly 80% occurring once; the ten biggest clones make up around 17%. The material sequenced was peripheral blood. Every receptor here comes from a middle-aged man with acute or convalescent COVID-19. Each CDR3 is given with its conserved first and last residue. The order of the fields is V gene, J gene, D gene, clone size, CDR3 DNA, CDR3 protein. The D gene is left open where the match is weak. Not all rows give a size; the values are once, few, many and, for expanded clones, a class.

TRBV10-3	TRBJ2-3	.	.	TGTGCCATCAGTGAGTCGGAGTTGCGGGAAGATACGCAGTATTTT	CAISESELREDTQYF
TRBV3-1/TRBV3-2	TRBJ2-6	.	once	TGTGCCAGCAGCCATCGTTCGTCTGGGGCCAACGTCCTGACTTTC	CASSHRSSGANVLTF
TRBV30	TRBJ1-1	.	.	TGTGCCTGGAGCCGTAGGGGTGAAGCTTTCTTT	CAWSRRGEAFF
TRBV7-6	TRBJ2-2	TRBD2	.	TGTGCCAGCAGCTTAGAGTCTAGCGGGAACACCGGGGAGCTGTTTTTT	CASSLESSGNTGELFF
TRBV5-1	TRBJ2-3	TRBD2	.	TGCGCCAGCAGCCCAAGGGGACTAGCGGGGGGGCTAATCGCAGATACGCAGTATTTT	CASSPRGLAGGLIADTQYF
TRBV5-1	TRBJ2-5	.	.	TGCGCCAGCAGCTTGTGGCCAGAGGGAGAAGAGACCCAGTACTTC	CASSLWPEGEETQYF
TRBV7-9	TRBJ2-5	.	.	TGTGCCAGCAGCCCAGGACTACCCCAAGAGACCCAGTACTTC	CASSPGLPQETQYF
TRBV4-1	TRBJ2-5	.	.	TGCGCCAGCAGCCACGACAGCCACCAAGAGACCCAGTACTTC	CASSHDSHQETQYF
TRBV9	TRBJ2-3	TRBD1	.	TGTGCCAGCAGCGTCCAAAGTAGGGACAGTCGCACAGATACGCAGTATTTT	CASSVQSRDSRTDTQYF
TRBV6-4	TRBJ1-2	.	.	TGTGCCAGCAGTGCCCTCCCGGGGTCGGGCTATGGCTACACCTTC	CASSALPGSGYGYTF
TRBV29-1	TRBJ1-2	TRBD1	.	TGCAGCGTTGTTAGGGGGACAGCTAACTATGGCTACACCTTC	CSVVRGTANYGYTF
TRBV5-1	TRBJ2-1	TRBD1	.	TGCGCCAGCAGCTTAGGGACAGTGAACCCCTCCTACAATGAGCAGTTCTTC	CASSLGTVNPSYNEQFF
TRBV11-2	TRBJ2-3	.	few	TGTGCCAGCAGCTTAAGTACAGGGCCAGATACGCAGTATTTT	CASSLSTGPDTQYF
TRBV3-1/TRBV3-2	TRBJ2-7	.	few	TGTGCCAGCAGCCAAACTGACAGACTCTACGAGCAGTACTTC	CASSQTDRLYEQYF
TRBV7-2	TRBJ1-2	.	.	TGTGCCAGCAGCCCCACAGGTATTGAAGGCTACACCTTC	CASSPTGIEGYTF
TRBV12-3/TRBV12-4	TRBJ1-2	.	.	TGTGCCAGCAGTTTCACAGGGCTCATCACCTTC	CASSFTGLITF
TRBV27	TRBJ1-1	.	.	TGTGCCAGCAGTCCCGGTTTTGGGCGGGGGAACACTGAAGCTTTCTTT	CASSPGFGRGNTEAFF
TRBV5-6	TRBJ1-2	TRBD1	.	TGTGCCAGCAGCCAAAACAGGGGAAGCTATGGCTACACCTTC	CASSQNRGSYGYTF
TRBV29-1	TRBJ1-1	TRBD1	.	TGCAGCGCTAACAGGGGAGTGAGCACTGAAGCTTTCTTT	CSANRGVSTEAFF
TRBV6-6	TRBJ1-4	.	.	TGTGCCAGCAGCCCCGAGGTTGAAAAACTGTTTTTT	CASSPEVEKLFF
TRBV6-5	TRBJ2-7	TRBD1	.	TGTGCCAGCAGTATCGGACAGGGGGCCTACGAGCAGTACTTC	CASSIGQGAYEQYF
TRBV5-1	TRBJ1-1	TRBD1	few	TGCGCCAGCAGACGGACAGGGGGCACTGAAGCTTTCTTT	CASRRTGGTEAFF
TRBV30	TRBJ2-7	TRBD1	.	TGTGCCTGGAGTGTTACCCCCGGACAGGGGGCTTCCTACGAGCAGTACTTC	CAWSVTPGQGASYEQYF
TRBV19	TRBJ1-1	.	.	TGTGCCAGTAGTATGACAGAGGAGACTGAAGCTTTCTTT	CASSMTEETEAFF
TRBV5-4	TRBJ1-5	TRBD1	once	TGTGCCAGCAGCTTCTGCCGGGACAGGGCAAATGGGCAGCCCCAGCATTTT	CASSFCRDRANGQPQHF
TRBV7-9	TRBJ2-6	.	.	TGTGCCAGCAGCCGCGGGAATTCTGGGGCCAACGTCCTGACTTTC	CASSRGNSGANVLTF
TRBV29-1	TRBJ1-2	TRBD1	.	TGCAGCGCAGGACAGGAGTATGGCTACACCTTC	CSAGQEYGYTF
TRBV19	TRBJ2-1	TRBD2	.	TGTGCCAGTAGTGACGGGGCGGGGGTGACCTACAATGAGCAGTTCTTC	CASSDGAGVTYNEQFF
TRBV6-5	TRBJ2-3	.	.	TGTGCCAGCAGTTACTCCGGCGAGAGCGCAGATACGCAGTATTTT	CASSYSGESADTQYF
TRBV5-1	TRBJ2-7	TRBD2	.	TGCGCCAGCAGCTTGGACGGGACTAGCAACGACGAGCAGTACTTC	CASSLDGTSNDEQYF
TRBV29-1	TRBJ2-3	TRBD2	.	TGCAGCGGACGACTAGCGGGGTCAGATACGCAGTATTTT	CSGRLAGSDTQYF
TRBV5-1	TRBJ2-2	TRBD2	.	TGCGCCAGCAGCTTGGGGACTAGCGACACCGGGGAGCTGTTTTTT	CASSLGTSDTGELFF
TRBV12-3/TRBV12-4	TRBJ1-1	.	.	TGTGCCAGCAGTTTCAAGCTGAACACTGAAGCTTTCTTT	CASSFKLNTEAFF
TRBV10-2	TRBJ2-7	.	.	TGCGCCAGCAGTGAGTCGACTCGCAGCGAGCAGTACTTC	CASSESTRSEQYF
TRBV29-1	TRBJ2-4	.	.	TGCAGCGTTGGACTAGCCAAAAACATTCAGTACTTC	CSVGLAKNIQYF
TRBV27	TRBJ2-3	.	.	TGTGCCAGCAGCCAGGGGTTGTATTTGGATACGCAGTATTTT	CASSQGLYLDTQYF
TRBV12-1	TRBJ1-2	.	once	TGTGCCAGCAGCCCCAAGTGGGGACAATTTGTCATTTATGGCTACACCTTC	CASSPKWGQFVIYGYTF
TRBV30	TRBJ2-3	.	.	TGTGCCTGGAGTGTGGGCAGGGAGCGGGCAGATACGCAGTATTTT	CAWSVGRERADTQYF
TRBV5-1	TRBJ2-1	TRBD1	few	TGCGCCAGCAGCGCGGACAGGGGGCGGTACAATGAGCAGTTCTTC	CASSADRGRYNEQFF
TRBV3-1/TRBV3-2	TRBJ2-5	TRBD2	.	TGTGCCAGCAGCCAAGCTAGCGGGGTAGGGGAGACCCAGTACTTC	CASSQASGVGETQYF
TRBV11-2	TRBJ2-5	.	.	TGTGCCAGCAGCACGACCCCGGGGGAATACGAGACCCAGTACTTC	CASSTTPGEYETQYF
TRBV27	TRBJ2-3	TRBD2	.	TGTGCCAGCAGTTTATTCCCCTCACCGACTAGCGGGGGGGCGGATACGCAGTATTTT	CASSLFPSPTSGGADTQYF
TRBV11-3	TRBJ2-2	TRBD2	.	TGTGCCAGCAGCTTTTCCCCTAGCGGGTTCCTAACCGGGGAGCTGTTTTTT	CASSFSPSGFLTGELFF